Presented here are 20 T cell receptor beta chains from one specimen sequenced in a study of T cells in Graves' hyperthyroidism and ophthalmopathy. Regions amplified from RNA transcripts were the TCR beta CDR3 regions. Using the HTBI primer set, a first-round RT-PCR was run on the TCR CDR3. TCRdb re-called the multiplex PCR reads with MiXCR, one entry per CDR3 protein. The table has under 750,000 distinct CDR3 sequences, approximately 18% seen once. Sequenced input: blood. The receptors here all came from a woman between 45 and 60 years old with Graves' hyperthyroidism that later progressed to Graves' ophthalmopathy.

This clonotype showed up many times. The chain recombines TRBV3-1 with TRBJ2-5; TRBD2 matches at 15 bases. V shed 0 bases and J 7 bases; nucleotides not matched to a gene: 3. The germline gives CDR1 LGHDT, CDR2 YNNKEL (reference sequence). The length of the CDR3 is 16 residues. As DNA, the CDR3 is TGTGCCAGCAGCCAAGAACCGGGACTAGCGGGGGGGACCCAGTACTTC. Translation gives CASSQEPGLAGGTQYF.

This clonotype was seen a few times. V gene TRBV6-1 combines with J gene TRBJ2-1; 13 nucleotides line up with TRBD2. Germline V gives CDR1 MNHNS, CDR2 SASEGT. This CDR3 spans 18 amino acids. V dropped 2 bases and J dropped 9; count of bases not matched to a gene: 13. CDR3 residues: CASSERGGTSGGGIEQFF. The CDR3 bases are TGTGCCAGCAGTGAAAGAGGGGGAACTAGCGGGGGGGGTATTGAGCAGTTCTTC.

This clonotype was seen many times. This chain connects TRBV9 to TRBJ2-1, with 15 bases lining up with TRBD2. J was trimmed by 4 bases and V by 4 bases; bases with no gene match: 6. The CDR3 sequence is 17 residues long. The V gene's germline CDR1 is SGDLS and CDR2 YYNGEE. The CDR3 DNA is TGTGCCAGCAGCACTGGGACTAGCGGGGGGAGGTACAATGAGCAGTTCTTC. Amino acid sequence: CASSTGTSGGRYNEQFF.

The genes are TRBV19 and TRBJ1-2; D gene unclear. CDR3 length equals 16 residues. Per germline, CDR1 LNHDA and CDR2 SQIVND (reference sequence). The V gene lost 5 bases and the J gene lost 5 bases, with 21 bases spanning the gap. CDR3 coding DNA: TGTGCCAGTAGTGACCCCCCCCAGGCCCAAGGGTATGGCTACACCTTC. Protein: CASSDPPQAQGYGYTF.

The chain carries TRBV15 and TRBJ1-1; D may be TRBD1 (6 bases). CDR1 and CDR2 (germline): LNHNV, YYDKDF (reference sequence). The CDR3 has 15 amino acids. Trimming shortened V by 3 bases and J by 1 base, and 12 bases separated the two germline ends. CDR3 in amino acids: CATSSPGTPNTEAFF. CDR3 DNA sequence: TGTGCCACCAGCAGCCCCGGGACACCGAACACTGAAGCTTTCTTT. Full variable domain (rest looked up from reference TRBV15 and TRBJ1-1): DAMVIQNPRYQVTQFGKPVTLSCSQTLNHNVMYWYQQKSSQAPKLLFHYYDKDFNNEADTPDNFQSRRPNTSFCFLDIRSPGLGDTAMYLCATSSPGTPNTEAFFGQGTRLTVV.

This clonotype was seen more than once but under ten times. The V gene is TRBV29-1, the J gene TRBJ2-3; unclear D gene. This CDR3 is 13 amino acids long. V was clipped by 7 bases and J by 0 bases, with 11 bases between them. From germline, CDR1 is SQVTM and CDR2 ANQGSEA. The DNA of the CDR3 is TGCAGCGCCGCAGTGGAGAGCACAGATACGCAGTATTTT. This sequence encodes CSAAVESTDTQYF.

The chain links TRBV27 to TRBJ2-4, with 10 bases identical to TRBD1. The CDR3 extends over 15 amino acids. Germline V lookup: CDR1 MNHEY, CDR2 SMNVEV (reference sequence). The J segment lost 7 bases and the V segment lost 6 bases, leaving 9 bases of the junction unmatched. CDR3: CASRLRDRGRNIQYF. Written as DNA, the CDR3 is TGTGCCAGCAGGCTGAGGGACAGGGGTAGGAACATTCAGTACTTC.

This clonotype was recorded a few times. This chain uses TRBV7-9 with TRBJ1-2; no clear D. The CDR3 covers 8 residues. Germline CDR1 and CDR2: SEHNR and FQNEAQ (reference sequence). The germline V and J ends were trimmed by 7 bases and 8 bases, with 2 bases remaining between them. CDR3 DNA: TGTGCCAGCAACGGCTACACCTTC. Protein: CASNGYTF.

This clonotype was counted ten times or more. The J gene is TRBJ1-2, the V gene TRBV2; 8 bases map to TRBD1. The CDR3 has 15 residues. In germline, CDR1 is SNHLY, CDR2 FYNNEI. With V trimmed by 6 bases and J by 0 bases, 6 bases remained unmatched. The CDR3 loop reads CASRADRAANYGYTF. The CDR3 nucleotides are TGTGCCAGCAGAGCGGACAGGGCCGCTAACTATGGCTACACCTTC.

This clonotype appeared a few times. V usage is TRBV10-1 and J usage is TRBJ2-1, with a weak D call TRBD1 (6 bases). CDR3 length: 15 amino acids. The germline gives CDR1 WNHNN, CDR2 SYGVQD (reference sequence). V was shortened by 8 bases and J by 3 bases, with 17 bases between the two germline ends. CDR3 residues: CASSPGTGIYNEQFF. The DNA for the CDR3 is TGCGCCAGCTCACCGGGAACAGGGATCTACAATGAGCAGTTCTTC.

The genes are TRBV5-1 and TRBJ1-1; 7 bases align to TRBD1. V trimming: 1 base; J trimming: 2 bases; junction bases outside the gene matches: 8. Germline V gene lookup returns CDR1 SGHRS and CDR2 YFSETQ. The CDR3 is made up of 16 amino acids. This chain's CDR3 is CASSLSPGGSNTEAFF. CDR3 sequence (DNA): TGCGCCAGCAGCTTGTCGCCAGGGGGGTCTAACACTGAAGCTTTCTTT. The whole variable domain, filled in from reference TRBV5-1 and TRBJ1-1, reads KAGVTQTPRYLIKTRGQQVTLSCSPISGHRSVSWYQQTPGQGLQFLFEYFSETQRNKGNFPGRFSGRQFSNSRSEMNVSTLELGDSALYLCASSLSPGGSNTEAFFGQGTRLTVV.

This clonotype was found many times. The chain is built from TRBV20-1 and TRBJ2-7; D is possibly TRBD1 (5 bases). The CDR3 consists of 16 residues. Germline CDR1 reads DFQATT; CDR2 reads SNEGSKA (reference sequence). V lost 0 bases and J lost 6, with 21 bases in between. CDR3 DNA sequence: TGCAGTGCTAGAGATGGAATCCTAGGGGTCTCTGCCGAGCAGTACTTC. Translation gives CSARDGILGVSAEQYF.

V usage is TRBV20-1 and J usage is TRBJ2-5, with TRBD2 matching 9 bases. The CDR3 has 14 residues. Trimming took 1 base from V and 5 from J; bases not matched to a gene: 5. CDR1 and CDR2 (germline): DFQATT, SNEGSKA (reference sequence). CDR3 loop: CSARVGAGGETQYF. The CDR3 DNA sequence: TGCAGTGCTAGAGTCGGGGCGGGGGGGGAGACCCAGTACTTC.

This clonotype was recorded a few times. The rearrangement joins TRBV2 to TRBJ2-3; D possibly uses TRBD1 or TRBD2 (6 bases each). The V and J ends lost 6 bases and 0 bases respectively, with 16 bases between them. Germline V CDR1 and CDR2: SNHLY, FYNNEI. The CDR3 has 16 residues. CDR3 sequence reads: CASSLGGTPSTDTQYF. In nucleotides, the CDR3 is TGTGCCAGCAGCCTTGGAGGGACACCTAGCACAGATACGCAGTATTTT.

This clonotype has a count of ten or more. The chain joins TRBV11-2 to TRBJ2-7; no clear D gene. This CDR3 has 16 residues. Trimming removed 0 bases from V and 2 bases from J, with 14 bases in between. The germline gives CDR1 SGHAT, CDR2 FQNNGV. The CDR3 sequence: CASSLDTMGIAYEQYF. For the CDR3, the DNA is TGTGCCAGCAGCTTAGACACGATGGGGATAGCCTACGAGCAGTACTTC.

This clonotype was picked up many times. V gene TRBV10-3 combines with J gene TRBJ1-2; D is ambiguous. V shed 2 bases and J shed 8 bases, with 15 bases lying between them. This CDR3 comprises 14 residues. Germline V gene data show CDR1 as ENHRY and CDR2 as SYGVKD. The CDR3 DNA reads TGTGCCATCAGTGAGGCGGGGTCCGCTAGGGGCTACACCTTC. This codes for CAISEAGSARGYTF.

This clonotype came up a few times. V gene TRBV9 combines with J gene TRBJ1-1, with unresolved D. Germline values: CDR1 SGDLS, CDR2 YYNGEE. This CDR3 has 13 amino acids. Trimming cost V 7 bases and J 5 bases, with 15 bases left between them. The CDR3 spells CASSQYVRTEAFF. The DNA for the CDR3 is TGTGCCAGCTCCCAATACGTTCGGACTGAAGCTTTCTTT.

This clonotype was detected once. This chain links TRBV29-1 with TRBJ1-4; D is possibly TRBD1 (6 bases). Germline V gives CDR1 SQVTM, CDR2 ANQGSEA. The CDR3 consists of 12 residues. V was clipped by 8 bases and J by 3 bases, with 10 bases between them. CDR3 in amino acids: CSCGQPNEKLFF. The CDR3 DNA reads TGCAGCTGTGGACAGCCTAATGAAAAACTGTTTTTT.

This clonotype was observed a handful of times. The genes are TRBV25-1 and TRBJ1-2; D perhaps matches TRBD1 (6 bases). CDR1 and CDR2 from the germline V gene are MGHDK and SYGVNS. This CDR3 region has 14 residues. Deletions cut 5 bases from V and 9 bases from J, with 19 bases between. The CDR3 is CASSRSWDTLRYTF. In DNA form, the CDR3 reads TGTGCCAGCAGTAGGAGCTGGGACACTTTACGCTACACCTTC.

This clonotype occurred a few times. V and J are TRBV12-3 or TRBV12-4 and TRBJ1-3; D is unclear. Between the trimmed V and J ends, which lost 7 bases and 0 bases, there was a span of 16 bases. The CDR3 length is 16 residues. CDR3 sequence reads: CASIQTMLSSGNTIYF. In nucleotides, the CDR3 is TGTGCCAGCATACAGACGATGTTGAGCTCTGGAAACACCATATATTTT.